Given below is one TCR beta chain in context. A much more abundant neighbour one base away suggests this may be a read error. Methods described previously, with TCR primers listed, were used for bulk TCR libraries. Each CDR3 protein is one row after TCRdb ran MiXCR on the PCR reads. The table shows roughly 93,000 distinct CDR3 sequences, with roughly 20% occurring only once. The CDR3 extends over 17 amino acids. The germline CDR1 and CDR2 sequences are MNHNY and SVGAGI (reference sequence). The sample is drawn from a study of molecular identifiers for immune sequencing clone quantification. This receptor was identified in a human donor in good health. Some libraries in this study had Jurkat cell RNA spiked in. The V gene is TRBV6-6, the J gene TRBJ1-1; tentative D call: TRBD1 (6 bases). Sequencing was done on a sample of naive CD8+ T cells from blood, with Jurkat cell RNA spiked in. Subset of the sample: FACS-sorted CD8+CD4-CCR7+CD45RA+ naive T cells. Written as DNA, the CDR3 is TGTGCCAGCACCCCCTCCGGGACAACGAAGCGAGACACTGAAGCTTTATTT. This gives the protein CASTPSGTTKRDTEALF.